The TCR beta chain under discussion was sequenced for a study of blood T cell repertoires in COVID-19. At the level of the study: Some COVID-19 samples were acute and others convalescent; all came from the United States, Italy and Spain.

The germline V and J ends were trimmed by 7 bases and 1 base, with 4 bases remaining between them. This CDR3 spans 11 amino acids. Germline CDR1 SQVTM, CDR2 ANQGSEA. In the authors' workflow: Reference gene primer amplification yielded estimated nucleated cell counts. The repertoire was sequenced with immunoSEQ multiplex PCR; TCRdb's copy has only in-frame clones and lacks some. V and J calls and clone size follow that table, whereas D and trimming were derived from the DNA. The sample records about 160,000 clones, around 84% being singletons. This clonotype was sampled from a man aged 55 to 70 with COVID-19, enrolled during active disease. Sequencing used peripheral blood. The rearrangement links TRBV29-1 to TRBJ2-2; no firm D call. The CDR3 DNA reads TGCAGCGGACAGAACACCGGGGAGCTGTTTTTT. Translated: CSGQNTGELFF.